A single T cell receptor beta chain is shown here with its context. The entry originates in a study of blood T cell repertoires in COVID-19. At the level of the study: Samples came from the United States, Italy and Spain, spanning acute and convalescent COVID-19. T cells, B-cell-depleted T cells, or PBMCs supplied cDNA or gDNA.

Germline V lookup: CDR1 LGHDT, CDR2 YNNKEL (reference sequence). V shed 4 bases and J 7 bases; nucleotides not matched to a gene: 9. The CDR3 is 14 residues long. Authors' methods: Counts of nucleated cells, estimated from reference gene primer amplification, were obtained. The table came from immunoSEQ multiplex PCR; TCRdb's copy has only in-frame clones and leaves some out. The DNA gave D and trimming, while V, J and clone size come from that table. The profile shows approximately 300,000 clones, about nine tenths of them singletons. The chain employs TRBV3-1 (or the pseudogene TRBV3-2) and TRBJ2-7; 8 nucleotides align to TRBD2. The receptor's source is a woman in her 50s who had recovered from COVID-19. The sample comprised peripheral blood. The CDR3 DNA follows: TGTGCCAGCAGCCTCTCGTTGGGCGGGAGGGAGCAGTACTTC. Translated: CASSLSLGGREQYF.